Shown below are 19 T cell receptor beta chains from a single sample sequenced in a study of blood T cell repertoires in COVID-19. The data were produced by immunoSEQ multiplex PCR, yet TCRdb's version contains in-frame clones alone and is incomplete. The sample consists of 130,000 to 150,000 clones, about 76% of them appearing once. Sequencing input: peripheral blood. These receptors all come from a woman between 65 and 79 years old with COVID-19, enrolled during active disease.

This chain uses TRBV5-8 with TRBJ2-1, with 8 bases that match TRBD1. Germline V lookup: CDR1 SGHTS, CDR2 YDEGEE. The CDR3 length is 15 residues. V lost 2 bases to trimming and J lost 0 bases; unmatched junction nucleotides: 1. The CDR3 DNA follows: TGTGCCAGCAGCTTTGACAGGGGCTCCTACAATGAGCAGTTCTTC. It codes for CASSFDRGSYNEQFF.

CDR3 DNA: TGCGCCAGCAGCTTGGATACGGTTAATTCACCCCTCCACTTT. As protein: CASSLDTVNSPLHF. The rearrangement joins TRBV5-1 to TRBJ1-6; D is undetermined. This CDR3 has 14 amino acids. The germline V gene has CDR1 SGHRS and CDR2 YFSETQ. V lost 0 bases, J lost 6 bases, and 7 bases lay in between.

The chain employs TRBV11-2 and TRBJ2-3; tentatively, D is TRBD2 (6 bases). Trimming removed 2 bases at V and 6 bases at J, with 9 bases between. The CDR3 has 13 amino acids. CDR1 is SGHAT, CDR2 FQNNGV, per germline. This CDR3 reads CASSLRGRDTQYF. The CDR3 DNA reads as TGTGCCAGCAGCTTACGGGGGAGGGATACGCAGTATTTT.

This clone was recorded only once. The rearrangement links TRBV11-2 to TRBJ2-7; a weak D match, TRBD2 (6 bases). This CDR3 has 13 residues. The germline CDR1 and CDR2 sequences are SGHAT and FQNNGV. The V end lost 6 bases, the J end lost 3 bases, and 12 bases lay between the germline ends. The CDR3 spells CASSLTGVYEQYF. Here the CDR3 DNA reads TGTGCCAGCAGTCTCACGGGAGTCTACGAGCAGTACTTC.

V usage is TRBV28 and J usage is TRBJ2-3; 9 nucleotides align to TRBD1. The V and J ends lost 5 bases and 5 bases, in that order; junction bases with no gene match: 8. The germline V gene encodes CDR1 MDHEN and CDR2 SYDVKM. This CDR3 has 15 amino acids. This CDR3 is CASSPGTGLLDTQYF. DNA for the CDR3: TGTGCCAGCAGTCCAGGGACAGGGCTTTTAGATACGCAGTATTTT.

In this sample, this clone turned up once. The CDR3 region is CATTVSGRGLTDTQYF. The CDR3 nucleotides are TGTGCCACCACAGTTAGCGGCAGGGGGCTCACAGATACGCAGTATTTT. The chain combines TRBV10-3 with TRBJ2-3; 8 bases align to TRBD1. This CDR3 comprises 16 residues. V trimming: 10 bases; J trimming: 2 bases; junction bases outside the gene matches: 14. Germline assignment: CDR1 ENHRY and CDR2 SYGVKD.

By frequency in the sample, this clone is medium-sized. V and J are TRBV5-1 and TRBJ2-3; D unclear. CDR1 is SGHRS, CDR2 YFSETQ, per germline. The CDR3 consists of 14 residues. The V end lost 2 bases, the J end lost 0 bases, and 7 bases lay between the germline ends. The CDR3 loop is CASSFRASTDTQYF. Written as DNA, the CDR3 is TGCGCCAGCAGCTTCCGCGCTAGCACAGATACGCAGTATTTT.

The chain combines TRBV30 with TRBJ2-6; unclear D gene. The germline V and J ends were trimmed by 3 bases and 4 bases, with 10 bases remaining between them. Germline lookup yields CDR1 GTSNPN and CDR2 SVGIG (reference sequence). The CDR3 loop spans 14 amino acids. This CDR3 reads CAWRAEFGANVLTF. CDR3 sequence (DNA): TGTGCCTGGAGGGCGGAGTTCGGGGCCAACGTCCTGACTTTC.

This clone was observed once. CDR3 protein: CARPSPGFTGELFF. Written as DNA, the CDR3 is TGCGCCCGACCATCCCCGGGTTTCACCGGGGAGCTGTTTTTT. V and J are TRBV23-1 and TRBJ2-2, with D hard to call. TRBV23-1 is an open reading frame whose function is uncertain. The CDR3 length is 14 residues. Trimming shortened V by 11 bases and J by 4 bases, and 17 bases separated the two germline ends.

The rearrangement uses TRBV9 and TRBJ1-1; the match to TRBD1 covers 7 bases. The CDR3 has 12 amino acids. Trimming at V came to 0 bases and at J to 8 bases, leaving 1 base not matched to a gene. Germline V CDR1 and CDR2: SGDLS, YYNGEE. CDR3 amino acids: CASSVVQGEAFF. The CDR3 DNA reads as TGTGCCAGCAGCGTAGTACAGGGGGAAGCTTTCTTT.

As for this clone: The same CDR3 arises from other DNA sequences in this sample as well. This chain joins TRBV5-1 and TRBJ1-2; no reliable D call. The germline V gene has CDR1 SGHRS and CDR2 YFSETQ. V was cut by 0 bases and J by 8 bases, with 11 bases left in between. The CDR3 runs 13 residues. CDR3 amino acids: CASSLAGGRGYTF. The CDR3 DNA sequence: TGCGCCAGCAGCTTGGCCGGAGGAAGGGGCTACACCTTC.

The genes are TRBV6-5 and TRBJ2-1; 7 bases line up with TRBD1. The V segment lost 4 bases and the J segment 5 bases; nucleotides outside the gene matches: 11. CDR1 MNHEY and CDR2 SVGAGI come from the germline V gene. This CDR3 has 16 residues. As DNA, the CDR3 is TGTGCCAGCAGTTCCTCATTGACAGGGTTCAACAATGAGCAGTTCTTC. The encoded protein is CASSSSLTGFNNEQFF.

The chain joins TRBV10-2 to TRBJ1-6; the match to TRBD1 covers 11 bases. In germline, CDR1 is WSHSY, CDR2 SAAADI. J gave up 9 bases and V 5 bases, and 3 bases lay outside the gene matches. CDR3 size: 14 residues. In DNA, the CDR3 is TGCGCCAGCAGTCCGGGACAGGGGGGTTCACCCCTCCACTTT. It encodes CASSPGQGGSPLHF.

The V gene is TRBV16, the J gene TRBJ1-1; no clear D. CDR3 size: 15 residues. Germline CDR1 is KGHSY and CDR2 is FQNENV. Trimming shortened V by 3 bases and J by 2 bases, and 13 bases separated the two germline ends. The DNA for the CDR3 is TGTGCCAGCAGCCAGGCCCGGGGAGCAAACACTGAAGCTTTCTTT. Protein: CASSQARGANTEAFF.

The V gene is TRBV30, the J gene TRBJ1-4; D is undetermined. Trimming pared 4 bases from V and 4 bases from J, leaving 10 bases between. This CDR3 has 13 amino acids. Looked up from germline, CDR1 is GTSNPN and CDR2 is SVGIG (reference sequence). CDR3 DNA sequence: TGTGCCTGGAAAAGAGCCGGTAATGAAAAACTGTTTTTT. Translation: CAWKRAGNEKLFF.

V and J are TRBV7-8 and TRBJ2-5, with a weak D call TRBD2 (5 bases). The CDR3 runs 14 residues. Trimming cost V 5 bases and J 1 base, with 11 bases left between them. CDR1 SGHVS and CDR2 FQNEAQ come from the germline V gene. CDR3 residues: CASSGTRIQETQYF. The CDR3 DNA sequence: TGTGCCAGCAGCGGCACTAGGATCCAAGAGACCCAGTACTTC.

The chain carries TRBV27 and TRBJ2-5, with TRBD1 identical over 9 bases. The trim removed 8 bases at V and 5 bases at J, leaving 9 bases unmatched. Germline assignment: CDR1 MNHEY and CDR2 SMNVEV (reference sequence). The CDR3 consists of 14 residues. CDR3 loop: CASGATGGVETQYF. Here the CDR3 DNA reads TGTGCCAGCGGGGCCACAGGGGGCGTGGAGACCCAGTACTTC.

The V call is TRBV7-2, the J call TRBJ2-5; 8 bases match TRBD1. Germline values: CDR1 SGHTA, CDR2 FQGNSA. With 5 bases clipped from V and 5 bases from J, the junction kept 4 bases outside the gene matches. The CDR3 is 13 residues long. The CDR3 DNA follows: TGTGCCAGCAGCCAGGGGGCGCTGGAGACCCAGTACTTC. Translation gives CASSQGALETQYF. Full variable domain (missing parts from reference TRBV7-2 and TRBJ2-5): GAGVSQSPSNKVTEKGKDVELRCDPISGHTALYWYRQSLGQGLEFLIYFQGNSAPDKSGLPSDRFSAERTGGSVSTLTIQRTQQEDSAVYLCASSQGALETQYFGPGTRLLVL.

The chain is built from TRBV9 and TRBJ1-1, with D perhaps TRBD1 (5 bases). V lost 1 base, J lost 8 bases, and 9 bases lay in between. CDR3 length: 12 amino acids. Germline CDR1 is SGDLS and CDR2 is YYNGEE. DNA of the CDR3: TGTGCCAGCAGCGTACACGGGGGGGAAGCTTTCTTT. It encodes CASSVHGGEAFF.